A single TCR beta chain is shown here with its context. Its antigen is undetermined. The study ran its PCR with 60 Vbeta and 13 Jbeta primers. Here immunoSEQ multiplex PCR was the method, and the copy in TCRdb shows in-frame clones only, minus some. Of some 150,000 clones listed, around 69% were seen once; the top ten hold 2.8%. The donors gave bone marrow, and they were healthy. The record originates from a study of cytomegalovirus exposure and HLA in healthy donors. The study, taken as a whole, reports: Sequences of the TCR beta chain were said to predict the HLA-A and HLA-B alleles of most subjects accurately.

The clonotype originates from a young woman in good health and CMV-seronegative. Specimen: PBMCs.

This CDR3 reads CSVDRVEYEQYF. CDR3 DNA: TGCAGCGTTGACCGGGTAGAGTACGAGCAGTACTTC. The chain carries TRBV29-1 and TRBJ2-7; D not resolved. Trimming removed 3 bases from V and 4 bases from J, with 10 bases in between. In germline, CDR1 is SQVTM, CDR2 ANQGSEA. This CDR3 region has 12 residues.